One and the same sample provided the 27 T cell receptor beta chains below, sequenced in a study of cytomegalovirus exposure and HLA in healthy donors. The PCR employed 60 Vbeta primers together with 13 Jbeta primers. Assay used: immunoSEQ multiplex PCR; TCRdb lists only in-frame clones, some missing. This table lists around 150,000 clones. The sample consisted of PBMCs. Receptors were obtained from a woman aged 55 to 70 in good health and CMV-seronegative.

The chain joins TRBV6-5 to TRBJ1-2, with D tentatively TRBD1 (6 bases). CDR3 length equals 14 residues. Germline V gene lookup returns CDR1 MNHEY and CDR2 SVGAGI. Trimming pared 7 bases from V and 6 bases from J, leaving 18 bases between. The CDR3 reads CASTPLQGRNGYTF. The CDR3 DNA follows: TGTGCCAGCACCCCGTTACAGGGAAGGAATGGCTACACCTTC.

This chain links TRBV5-1 with TRBJ2-7; D may be TRBD2 (5 bases). CDR1 SGHRS and CDR2 YFSETQ come from the germline V gene. The CDR3 length is 14 residues. V dropped 5 bases and J dropped 1 base, with 13 bases sitting between them. The CDR3 nucleotides are TGCGCCAGCAGATGGCTAGCTGAGTCCTACGAGCAGTACTTC. Its protein product is CASRWLAESYEQYF.

The V gene is TRBV5-8, the J gene TRBJ1-2; 7 nucleotides align to TRBD1. CDR3 length: 14 amino acids. Germline CDR1 and CDR2: SGHTS and YDEGEE. With 7 bases clipped from V and 2 bases from J, the junction kept 8 bases outside the gene matches. The CDR3 DNA reads as TGTGCCAGCGTGAGGGGGCTAGACAACTATGGCTACACCTTC. It specifies CASVRGLDNYGYTF.

V and J are TRBV7-9 and TRBJ1-5, with TRBD1 identical over 7 bases. Germline V CDR1 and CDR2: SEHNR, FQNEAQ (reference sequence). The length of the CDR3 is 15 residues. Unmatched junction bases numbered 3, after V lost 0 bases and J lost 4 bases. Written as DNA, the CDR3 is TGTGCCAGCAGCTTAGCGCGGGACAGTAATCAGCCCCAGCATTTT. This encodes CASSLARDSNQPQHF.

The rearrangement joins TRBV10-3 to TRBJ1-2, with D hard to call. The CDR3 runs 14 residues. CDR1 ENHRY and CDR2 SYGVKD come from the germline V gene. V was trimmed by 2 bases and J by 0 bases, leaving 7 bases between them. As DNA, the CDR3 is TGTGCCATCAGTGAGGGCAGTACTAACTATGGCTACACCTTC. Translation gives CAISEGSTNYGYTF.

The chain carries TRBV15 and TRBJ2-5; 8 bases align to TRBD1. Trimming at V came to 0 bases and at J to 5 bases, leaving 8 bases not matched to a gene. The CDR3 is 16 residues long. The germline V gene encodes CDR1 LNHNV and CDR2 YYDKDF (reference sequence). CDR3 region: CATSRERRQGRETQYF. The CDR3 DNA follows: TGTGCCACCAGCAGAGAGAGGAGACAGGGGAGGGAGACCCAGTACTTC.

The V and J genes are TRBV27 and TRBJ1-1, with a possible D match to TRBD1 (5 bases). This CDR3 contains 14 residues. Looked up from germline, CDR1 is MNHEY and CDR2 is SMNVEV (reference sequence). Trimming took 10 bases from V and 0 from J, leaving 15 bases between them. This CDR3 is CATRAGVMNTEAFF. The CDR3 DNA reads as TGTGCCACCAGAGCGGGGGTCATGAACACTGAAGCTTTCTTT.

V gene TRBV7-9 combines with J gene TRBJ2-5; 7 bases fit TRBD1. The J segment lost 5 bases and the V segment lost 5 bases, leaving 11 bases of the junction unmatched. The CDR3 extends over 15 amino acids. Germline V gene lookup returns CDR1 SEHNR and CDR2 FQNEAQ (reference sequence). The CDR3 spells CASSENRGSRETQYF. Here the CDR3 DNA reads TGTGCCAGCAGCGAGAACAGGGGCTCCCGGGAGACCCAGTACTTC. The variable domain in full, completed from reference TRBV7-9 and TRBJ2-5, reads DTGVSQNPRHKITKRGQNVTFRCDPISEHNRLYWYRQTLGQGPEFLTYFQNEAQLEKSRLLSDRFSAERPKGSFSTLEIQRTEQGDSAMYLCASSENRGSRETQYFGPGTRLLVL.

The CDR3 sequence is CASSQDLGLAPADTQYF. The CDR3 nucleotides are TGCGCCAGCAGCCAAGATCTGGGACTAGCCCCCGCGGATACGCAGTATTTT. The chain employs TRBV4-3 and TRBJ2-3; the match to TRBD2 covers 9 bases. Germline CDR1 LGHNA, CDR2 YSLEER. The CDR3 covers 17 residues. Trimming at V came to 0 bases and at J to 6 bases, leaving 10 bases not matched to a gene.

The gene calls are TRBV7-2 and TRBJ1-2; the D gene is possibly TRBD1 (5 bases). This CDR3 has 16 residues. V was shortened by 4 bases and J by 8 bases, with 23 bases between the two germline ends. Germline V gene data show CDR1 as SGHTA and CDR2 as FQGNSA. CDR3 region: CASSSPTQTVIRGYTF. The CDR3 nucleotides read TGTGCCAGCAGCTCACCTACGCAGACAGTAATCCGGGGCTACACCTTC.

The V and J genes are TRBV5-1 and TRBJ2-7; 7 bases fit TRBD1. There are 14 residues in the CDR3. The V and J ends lost 4 bases and 0 bases, in that order; junction bases with no gene match: 4. Looked up from germline, CDR1 is SGHRS and CDR2 is YFSETQ. The DNA for the CDR3 is TGCGCCAGCAGCGCCGGGACAGCCTCCTACGAGCAGTACTTC. It codes for CASSAGTASYEQYF. Full variable domain (missing parts from reference TRBV5-1 and TRBJ2-7): KAGVTQTPRYLIKTRGQQVTLSCSPISGHRSVSWYQQTPGQGLQFLFEYFSETQRNKGNFPGRFSGRQFSNSRSEMNVSTLELGDSALYLCASSAGTASYEQYFGPGTRLTVT.

The rearrangement links TRBV11-2 to TRBJ1-5; the D is unclear. V shed 2 bases and J shed 12 bases, with 11 bases lying between them. The CDR3 covers 12 residues. Germline V gene data show CDR1 as SGHAT and CDR2 as FQNNGV. The CDR3 DNA follows: TGTGCCAGCAGCTTATCCGGGGTGATCCAGCATTTT. It specifies CASSLSGVIQHF. The full variable domain, in which reference TRBV11-2 and TRBJ1-5 provide the parts outside the CDR3, is EAGVAQSPRYKIIEKRQSVAFWCNPISGHATLYWYQQILGQGPKLLIQFQNNGVVDDSQLPKDRFSAERLKGVDSTLKIQPAKLEDSAVYLCASSLSGVIQHFGDGTRLSIL.

V usage is TRBV19 and J usage is TRBJ1-5; 7 bases agree with TRBD1. CDR3 length equals 12 residues. With 5 bases clipped from V and 7 bases from J, the junction kept 2 bases outside the gene matches. Germline V CDR1 and CDR2: LNHDA, SQIVND (reference sequence). CDR3 in amino acids: CASSDRVQPQHF. The CDR3 DNA follows: TGTGCCAGTAGTGACAGGGTCCAGCCCCAGCATTTT.

The chain has TRBV2 and TRBJ2-2; weak D call: TRBD1 (6 bases). Trimming took off 4 bases at V and 4 bases at J, with 13 bases between the two ends. This CDR3 is built from 15 residues. The germline CDR1 and CDR2 sequences are SNHLY and FYNNEI. The CDR3 nucleotides are TGTGCCAGCAGTGGGAAGTTGACAGGCACCGGGGAGCTGTTTTTT. Amino acid sequence: CASSGKLTGTGELFF.

This chain joins TRBV11-2 and TRBJ2-7, with 7 nucleotides matching TRBD1. V lost 5 bases and J lost 9; bases outside the gene matches: 7. Germline V gene lookup returns CDR1 SGHAT and CDR2 FQNNGV. The CDR3 runs to 12 residues. In nucleotides, the CDR3 is TGTGCCAGCAGCCGCAACAGGGGCGGGCAGTACTTC. Its translation: CASSRNRGGQYF.

CDR3 sequence: CASSRRTSGGPQYF. The CDR3 coding sequence is TGCGCCAGCAGCCGGAGGACTAGCGGGGGGCCGCAGTACTTC. The genes are TRBV5-1 and TRBJ2-7; 14 positions match TRBD2. The CDR3 loop spans 14 amino acids. With V trimmed by 4 bases and J by 9 bases, 6 bases remained unmatched. Looked up from germline, CDR1 is SGHRS and CDR2 is YFSETQ.

The rearrangement joins TRBV6-5 to TRBJ2-7, with 9 bases fitting TRBD1. CDR3 size: 15 residues. The ends lost 7 bases at V and 8 bases at J; junction bases unmatched: 15. CDR1 and CDR2 from the germline V gene are MNHEY and SVGAGI. CDR3 in amino acids: CASILSRDRVFKQYF. CDR3 in DNA: TGTGCCAGCATTCTCTCCCGGGACAGGGTGTTCAAGCAGTACTTC.

The chain joins TRBV5-4 to TRBJ1-1; a possible D gene is TRBD1 (5 bases). V lost 4 bases and J lost 3, with 13 bases in between. Germline V gene data show CDR1 as SGHNT and CDR2 as YYREEE (reference sequence). This CDR3 spans 14 amino acids. The CDR3 nucleotides read TGTGCCAGCAGCCCGGGGGGGATGCACACTGAAGCTTTCTTT. The encoded protein is CASSPGGMHTEAFF.

The chain carries TRBV5-6 and TRBJ2-3; 7 bases are a match to TRBD2. Germline V gene data show CDR1 as SGHDT and CDR2 as YYEEEE. V dropped 2 bases and J dropped 2; count of bases not matched to a gene: 8. This CDR3 comprises 16 residues. CDR3 protein: CASSFVGRGDTDTQYF. For the CDR3, the DNA is TGTGCCAGCAGCTTCGTTGGACGGGGGGACACAGATACGCAGTATTTT.

The rearrangement uses TRBV6-5 and TRBJ2-2; D perhaps matches TRBD2 (6 bases). The V end lost 6 bases, the J end lost 1 base, and 12 bases lay between the germline ends. CDR3 length: 15 amino acids. The germline V gene encodes CDR1 MNHEY and CDR2 SVGAGI. CDR3 loop: CASSVAVLNTGELFF. CDR3 DNA: TGTGCCAGCAGCGTAGCGGTGTTGAACACCGGGGAGCTGTTTTTT.

The V call is TRBV21-1, the J call TRBJ1-6; TRBD1 reflects the table's D call only, with no check against the DNA. TRBV21-1 is a pseudogene segment. The CDR3 totals 16 residues. This chain's CDR3 is CAIDNPVTGYNSPLHF. CDR3 sequence (DNA): TGTGCCATCGATAACCCGGTGACAGGATATAATTCACCCCTCCACTTT.

The genes are TRBV27 and TRBJ1-1; no clear D. The CDR3 totals 15 residues. Germline assignment: CDR1 MNHEY and CDR2 SMNVEV (reference sequence). The ends were cut back, 0 bases at V and 3 bases at J, with 11 bases in the middle. CDR3 coding DNA: TGTGCCAGCAGTTTATCCTCCGGGAGGCACACTGAAGCTTTCTTT. It is translated as CASSLSSGRHTEAFF.

The genes are TRBV5-1 and TRBJ2-2; D gene ambiguous. CDR3 size: 16 residues. V lost 0 bases to trimming and J lost 0 bases, with 9 bases between them. Germline CDR1 SGHRS, CDR2 YFSETQ. The CDR3 DNA sequence: TGCGCCAGCAGCTTGGGCACTACCGCGAACACCGGGGAGCTGTTTTTT. Translated: CASSLGTTANTGELFF. The full variable domain, completed using reference TRBV5-1 and TRBJ2-2, is KAGVTQTPRYLIKTRGQQVTLSCSPISGHRSVSWYQQTPGQGLQFLFEYFSETQRNKGNFPGRFSGRQFSNSRSEMNVSTLELGDSALYLCASSLGTTANTGELFFGEGSRLTVL.

The V call is TRBV1, the J call TRBJ2-7; no check of the table's D call, TRBD2, against the DNA was made. TRBV1 is a recognized pseudogene. The CDR3 extends over 15 amino acids. CDR3 protein: CTSSQAPSGRYEQYF. The CDR3 DNA reads as TGCACCAGCAGCCAAGCTCCTAGCGGACGTTACGAGCAGTACTTC.

The gene calls are TRBV4-1 and TRBJ1-2; the match to TRBD1 covers 7 bases. V shed 1 base and J 2 bases; nucleotides not matched to a gene: 10. Germline loops: CDR1 MGHRA, CDR2 YSYEKL. The CDR3 contains 17 residues. The DNA for the CDR3 is TGCGCCAGCAGCCAAGGATCTGGCAGGGGACAGAACTATGGCTACACCTTC. Protein: CASSQGSGRGQNYGYTF.

V usage is TRBV2 and J usage is TRBJ2-7; the D gene is possibly TRBD1 (6 bases). This CDR3 has 14 residues. Trimming stripped 1 base from V and 6 bases from J, with 13 bases between. Germline values: CDR1 SNHLY, CDR2 FYNNEI. The CDR3 DNA is TGTGCCAGCAGTGAAGTCGGGGACATTCCCGAGCAGTACTTC. Translating gives CASSEVGDIPEQYF.

V gene TRBV5-3 combines with J gene TRBJ2-5, with 9 nucleotides matching TRBD2. TRBV5-3 is an open reading frame, and its role is uncertain. The CDR3 consists of 17 residues. V lost 0 bases and J lost 2; bases outside the gene matches: 8. The CDR3 here is CARSLVPGGGVQETQYF. Written as DNA, the CDR3 is TGTGCCAGAAGCTTGGTTCCAGGCGGGGGGGTACAAGAGACCCAGTACTTC.